Presented here are 5 T cell receptor beta chains from one specimen sequenced in a study of blood T cell repertoires in COVID-19. Libraries were prepared by immunoSEQ multiplex PCR; TCRdb keeps only in-frame clonotypes and omits some of them. The sample contains around 100,000 clones, 81% of which appear only once. Sequencing was carried out using peripheral blood. The receptor set was obtained from a man aged 80 or over with COVID-19, enrolled during active disease.

J is TRBJ2-5 and V is TRBV2; D is unresolved. CDR1 and CDR2 (germline): SNHLY, FYNNEI. The CDR3 sequence is 10 residues long. V gave up 6 bases and J gave up 3 bases, with 2 bases separating them. CDR3 in amino acids: CASSKETQYF. CDR3 nucleotides: TGTGCCAGCAGCAAAGAGACCCAGTACTTC. The full variable domain, rest sourced from reference TRBV2 and TRBJ2-5, is EPEVTQTPSHQVTQMGQEVILRCVPISNHLYFYWYRQILGQKVEFLVSFYNNEISEKSEIFDDQFSVERPDGSNFTLKIRSTKLEDSAMYFCASSKETQYFGPGTRLLVL.

This clone was observed a few times. The rearrangement links TRBV19 to TRBJ2-5; unclear D gene. The V gene lost 6 bases and the J gene lost 4 bases, with 12 bases spanning the gap. The CDR3 loop spans 13 amino acids. Germline V lookup: CDR1 LNHDA, CDR2 SQIVND (reference sequence). CDR3 region: CASRHAPGETQYF. CDR3 nucleotide sequence: TGTGCCAGTAGACACGCCCCGGGAGAGACCCAGTACTTC.

This chain links TRBV6-4 with TRBJ2-1, with TRBD2 matching over 7 bases. Germline loops: CDR1 MRHNA, CDR2 SNTAGT. Unmatched junction bases numbered 4, after V lost 4 bases and J lost 7 bases. The CDR3 spans 13 residues. CDR3 amino acids: CASSGDSGNEQFF. The CDR3 DNA is TGTGCCAGCAGTGGGGATAGCGGGAATGAGCAGTTCTTC.

The V and J genes are TRBV11-2 and TRBJ1-5, with 10 positions matching TRBD1. Germline CDR1 and CDR2: SGHAT and FQNNGV. The CDR3 has 17 amino acids. V dropped 1 base and J dropped 2; count of bases not matched to a gene: 5. The CDR3 region is CASSLGRGTGGNQPQHF. The DNA for the CDR3 is TGTGCCAGCAGCTTAGGGAGGGGGACAGGGGGCAATCAGCCCCAGCATTTT.

The chain has TRBV5-5 and TRBJ1-3; D is ambiguous. The CDR3 covers 13 residues. V was cut by 3 bases and J by 13 bases, with 17 bases left in between. The V gene's germline CDR1 is SGHKS and CDR2 YYEKEE (reference sequence). The DNA of the CDR3 is TGTGCCAGCAGCTGGGCCCTTGGAGGACTAATATATTTT. Its protein product is CASSWALGGLIYF.